This T cell receptor beta chain was observed in a study of T cells in Graves' hyperthyroidism and ophthalmopathy. RNA transcripts were the template for amplifying TCR beta CDR3 regions. The HTBI set primed first-round TCR CDR3 RT-PCR. TCRdb recomputed calls from the multiplex PCR reads with MiXCR, one row per CDR3 protein. The table lists 550,000 to 700,000 distinct CDR3 sequences, roughly 15% of them singletons, with 3.5% to 4.5% in the top ten. The specimen sequenced was blood. The clonotype comes from a woman in her 40s with Graves' ophthalmopathy.

The CDR3 region is CSVGGNGYTF. CDR3 DNA: TGCAGCGTTGGTGGAAATGGCTACACCTTC. This chain uses TRBV29-1 with TRBJ1-2; no firm D call. The CDR3 loop spans 10 amino acids. Trimming took 4 bases from V and 6 from J, leaving 6 bases between them. Germline CDR1 is SQVTM and CDR2 is ANQGSEA.